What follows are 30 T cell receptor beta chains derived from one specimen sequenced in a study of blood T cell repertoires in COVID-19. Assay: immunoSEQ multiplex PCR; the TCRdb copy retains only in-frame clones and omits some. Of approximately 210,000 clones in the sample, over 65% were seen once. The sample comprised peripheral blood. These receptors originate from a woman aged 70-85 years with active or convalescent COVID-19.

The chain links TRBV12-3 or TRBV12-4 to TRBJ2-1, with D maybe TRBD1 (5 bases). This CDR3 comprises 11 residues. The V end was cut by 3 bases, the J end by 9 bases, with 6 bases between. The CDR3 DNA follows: TGTGCCAGCAGTTTGCAGGGTGAGCAGTTCTTC. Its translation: CASSLQGEQFF.

In DNA, the CDR3 is TGTGCCATCAGCCGCGGTGAGGGACAGAACACTGAAGCTTTCTTT. It codes for CAISRGEGQNTEAFF. The V gene is TRBV10-3, the J gene TRBJ1-1, with D possibly TRBD1 on 6 matching bases. V lost 6 bases and J lost 1, with 15 bases in between. The CDR3 runs to 15 residues. Germline V gene sequence: CDR1 ENHRY, CDR2 SYGVKD.

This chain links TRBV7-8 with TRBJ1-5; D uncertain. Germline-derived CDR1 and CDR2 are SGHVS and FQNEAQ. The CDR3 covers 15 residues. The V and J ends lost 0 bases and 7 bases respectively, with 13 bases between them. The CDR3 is CASSLAPWEAQPQHF. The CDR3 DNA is TGTGCCAGCAGCTTAGCGCCATGGGAGGCCCAGCCCCAGCATTTT.

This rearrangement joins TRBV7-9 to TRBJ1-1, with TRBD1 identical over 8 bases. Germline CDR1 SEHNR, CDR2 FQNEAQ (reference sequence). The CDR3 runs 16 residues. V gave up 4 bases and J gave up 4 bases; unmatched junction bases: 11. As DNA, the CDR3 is TGTGCCAGCAGCTCAGGACAGGGAGGAGTGGGCACTGAAGCTTTCTTT. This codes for CASSSGQGGVGTEAFF.

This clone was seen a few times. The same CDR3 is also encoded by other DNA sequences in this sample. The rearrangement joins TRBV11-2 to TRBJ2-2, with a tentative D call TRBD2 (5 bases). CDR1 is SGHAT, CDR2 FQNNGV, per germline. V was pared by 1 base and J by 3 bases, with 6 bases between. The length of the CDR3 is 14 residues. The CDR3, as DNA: TGTGCCAGCAGCTTAGCGGGGTACACCGGGGAGCTGTTTTTT. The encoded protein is CASSLAGYTGELFF.

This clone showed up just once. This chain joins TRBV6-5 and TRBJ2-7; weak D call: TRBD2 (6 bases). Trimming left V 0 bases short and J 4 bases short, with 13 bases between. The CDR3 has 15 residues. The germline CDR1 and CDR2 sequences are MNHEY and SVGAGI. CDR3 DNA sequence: TGTGCCAGCAGTTACTCGATCACCGGGGGTTACGAGCAGTACTTC. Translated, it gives CASSYSITGGYEQYF.

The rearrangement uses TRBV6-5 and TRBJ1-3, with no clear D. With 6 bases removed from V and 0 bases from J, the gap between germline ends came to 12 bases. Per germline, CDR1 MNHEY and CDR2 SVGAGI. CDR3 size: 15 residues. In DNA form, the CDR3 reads TGTGCCAGCAGCTTGGGCTCCTTCTCTGGAAACACCATATATTTT. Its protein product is CASSLGSFSGNTIYF.

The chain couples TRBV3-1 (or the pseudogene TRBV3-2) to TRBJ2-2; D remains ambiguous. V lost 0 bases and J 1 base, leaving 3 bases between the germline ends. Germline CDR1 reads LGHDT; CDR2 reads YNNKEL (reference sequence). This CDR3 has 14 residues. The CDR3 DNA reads TGTGCCAGCAGCCAAGATAGGAACACCGGGGAGCTGTTTTTT. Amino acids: CASSQDRNTGELFF.

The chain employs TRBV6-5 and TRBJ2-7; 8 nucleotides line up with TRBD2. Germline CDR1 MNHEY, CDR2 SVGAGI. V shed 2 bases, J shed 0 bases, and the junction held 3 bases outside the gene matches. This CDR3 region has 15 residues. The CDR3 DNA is TGTGCCAGCAGTTACGAAACTAGCGGCTCCTACGAGCAGTACTTC. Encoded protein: CASSYETSGSYEQYF.

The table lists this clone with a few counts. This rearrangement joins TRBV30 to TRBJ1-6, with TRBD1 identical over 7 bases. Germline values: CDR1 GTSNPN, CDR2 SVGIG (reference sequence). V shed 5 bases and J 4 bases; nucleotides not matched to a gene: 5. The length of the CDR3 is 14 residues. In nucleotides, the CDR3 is TGTGCCTGGCACTGGGGACAGTATAATTCACCCCTCCACTTT. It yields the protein CAWHWGQYNSPLHF.

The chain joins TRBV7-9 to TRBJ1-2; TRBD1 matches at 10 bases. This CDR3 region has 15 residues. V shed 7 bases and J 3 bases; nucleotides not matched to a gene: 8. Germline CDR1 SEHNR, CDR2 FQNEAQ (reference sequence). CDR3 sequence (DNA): TGTGCCAGCAACTCCCGGGACAGGGGCCACTATGGCTACACCTTC. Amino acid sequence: CASNSRDRGHYGYTF.

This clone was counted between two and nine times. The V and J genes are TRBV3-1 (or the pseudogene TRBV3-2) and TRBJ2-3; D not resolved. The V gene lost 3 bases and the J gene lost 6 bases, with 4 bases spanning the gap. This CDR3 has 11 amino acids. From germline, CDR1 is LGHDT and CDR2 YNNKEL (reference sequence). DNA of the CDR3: TGTGCCAGCAGCCACAGGGATACGCAGTATTTT. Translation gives CASSHRDTQYF.

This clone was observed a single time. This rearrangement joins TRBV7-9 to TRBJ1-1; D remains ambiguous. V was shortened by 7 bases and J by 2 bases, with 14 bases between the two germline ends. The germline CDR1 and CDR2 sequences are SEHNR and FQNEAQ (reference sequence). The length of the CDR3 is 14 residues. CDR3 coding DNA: TGTGCCAGCACCCCCTGGGCGGGAAACACTGAAGCTTTCTTT. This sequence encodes CASTPWAGNTEAFF.

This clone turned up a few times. The CDR3 sequence: CASSLYGQGLAGTPWQETQYF. In DNA form, the CDR3 reads TGTGCCAGCAGTTTATACGGCCAAGGACTAGCGGGTACCCCGTGGCAAGAGACCCAGTACTTC. The rearrangement links TRBV28 to TRBJ2-5; 11 nucleotides align to TRBD2. The CDR3 is made up of 21 amino acids. Losses at the gene ends were 1 base for V and 2 bases for J; bases not matched to a gene: 18. Germline V gene sequence: CDR1 MDHEN, CDR2 SYDVKM.

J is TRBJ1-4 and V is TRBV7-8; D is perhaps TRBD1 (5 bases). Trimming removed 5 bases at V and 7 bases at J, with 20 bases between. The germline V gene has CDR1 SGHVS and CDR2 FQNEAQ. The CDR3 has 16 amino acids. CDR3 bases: TGTGCCAGCAGCGTAAGACACCCAAGGGGTGGTGAAAAACTGTTTTTT. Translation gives CASSVRHPRGGEKLFF.

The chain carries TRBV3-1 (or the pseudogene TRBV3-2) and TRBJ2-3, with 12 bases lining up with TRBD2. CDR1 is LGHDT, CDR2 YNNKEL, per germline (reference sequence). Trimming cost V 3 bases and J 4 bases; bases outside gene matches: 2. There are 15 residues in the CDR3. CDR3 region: CASSQTSGGADTQYF. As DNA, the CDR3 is TGTGCCAGCAGCCAGACTAGCGGGGGTGCAGATACGCAGTATTTT.

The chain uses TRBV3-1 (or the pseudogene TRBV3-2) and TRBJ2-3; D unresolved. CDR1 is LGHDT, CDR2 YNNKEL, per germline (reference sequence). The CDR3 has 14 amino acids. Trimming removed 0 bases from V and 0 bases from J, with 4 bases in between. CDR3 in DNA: TGTGCCAGCAGCCAAGACTCTAGCACAGATACGCAGTATTTT. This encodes CASSQDSSTDTQYF.

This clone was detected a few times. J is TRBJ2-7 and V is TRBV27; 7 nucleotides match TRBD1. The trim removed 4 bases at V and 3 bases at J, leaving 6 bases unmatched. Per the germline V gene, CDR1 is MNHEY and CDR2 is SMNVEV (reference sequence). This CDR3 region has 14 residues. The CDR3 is CASSSQGEGYEQYF. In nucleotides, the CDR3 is TGTGCCAGCAGTTCGCAGGGGGAAGGCTACGAGCAGTACTTC.

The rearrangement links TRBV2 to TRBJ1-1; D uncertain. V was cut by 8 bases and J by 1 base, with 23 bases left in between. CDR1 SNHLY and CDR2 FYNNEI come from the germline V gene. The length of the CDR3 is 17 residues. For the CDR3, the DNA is TGTGCCAGCTTTTGGGTCTCTTTTCGGCGGCAGAACACTGAAGCTTTCTTT. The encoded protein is CASFWVSFRRQNTEAFF.

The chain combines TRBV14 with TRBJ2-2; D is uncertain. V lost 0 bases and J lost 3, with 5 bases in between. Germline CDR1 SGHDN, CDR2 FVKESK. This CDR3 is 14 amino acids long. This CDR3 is CASSQDPDTGELFF. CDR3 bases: TGTGCCAGCAGCCAAGATCCGGACACCGGGGAGCTGTTTTTT.

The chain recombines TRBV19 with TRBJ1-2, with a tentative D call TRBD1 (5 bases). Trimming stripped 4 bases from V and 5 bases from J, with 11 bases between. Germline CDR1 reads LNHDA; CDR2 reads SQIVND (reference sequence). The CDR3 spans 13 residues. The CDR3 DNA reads TGTGCCAGTAGTAGAACAGGAGATTATGGCTACACCTTC. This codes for CASSRTGDYGYTF.

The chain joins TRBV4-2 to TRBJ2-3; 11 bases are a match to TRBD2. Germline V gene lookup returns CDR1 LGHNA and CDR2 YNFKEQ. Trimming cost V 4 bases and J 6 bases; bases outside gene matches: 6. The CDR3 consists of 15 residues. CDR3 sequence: CASSLGSSGGDTQYF. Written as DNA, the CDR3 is TGTGCCAGCAGCCTGGGGTCTAGCGGGGGGGATACGCAGTATTTT.

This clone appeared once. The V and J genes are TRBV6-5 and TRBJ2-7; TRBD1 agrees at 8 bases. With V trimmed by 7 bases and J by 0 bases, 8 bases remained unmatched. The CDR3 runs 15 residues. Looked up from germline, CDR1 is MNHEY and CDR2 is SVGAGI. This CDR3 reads CASKERDRFSYEQYF. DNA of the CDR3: TGTGCCAGCAAGGAAAGGGACAGGTTCTCCTACGAGCAGTACTTC.

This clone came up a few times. The DNA of the CDR3 is TGTGCCAGCAGCTCGGAGGGCGTCGGGGCTTTCTTT. This gives the protein CASSSEGVGAFF. The chain has TRBV5-6 and TRBJ1-1; D unclear. Trimming pared 3 bases from V and 11 bases from J, leaving 14 bases between. From germline, CDR1 is SGHDT and CDR2 YYEEEE. The CDR3 length is 12 residues.

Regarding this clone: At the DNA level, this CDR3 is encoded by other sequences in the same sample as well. In DNA form, the CDR3 reads TGTGCCAGTAGTGACCGCGGCGGCACAGATACGCAGTATTTT. It is translated as CASSDRGGTDTQYF. The chain couples TRBV19 to TRBJ2-3; D not certain. V dropped 5 bases and J dropped 1 base, with 10 bases sitting between them. The CDR3 contains 14 residues. Germline CDR1 is LNHDA and CDR2 is SQIVND (reference sequence).

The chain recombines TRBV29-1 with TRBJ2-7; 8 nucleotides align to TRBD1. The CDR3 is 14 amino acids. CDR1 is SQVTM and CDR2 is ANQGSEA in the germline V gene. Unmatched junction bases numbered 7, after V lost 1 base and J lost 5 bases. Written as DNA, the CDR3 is TGCAGCGTTGAAGGGCAGGGGGCCATTGACGAGCAGTACTTC. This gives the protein CSVEGQGAIDEQYF.

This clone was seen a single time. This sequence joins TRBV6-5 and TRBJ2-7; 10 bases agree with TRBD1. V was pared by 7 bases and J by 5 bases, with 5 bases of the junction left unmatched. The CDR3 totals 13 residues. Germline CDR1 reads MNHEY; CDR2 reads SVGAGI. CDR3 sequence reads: CASKGTGVHEQYF. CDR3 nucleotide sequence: TGTGCCAGCAAAGGGACAGGGGTCCACGAGCAGTACTTC.

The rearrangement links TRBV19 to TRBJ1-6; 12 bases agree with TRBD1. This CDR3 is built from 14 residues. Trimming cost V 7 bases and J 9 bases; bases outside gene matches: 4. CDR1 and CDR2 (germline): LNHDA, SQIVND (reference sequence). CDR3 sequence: CASKPGQGASPLHF. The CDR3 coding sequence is TGTGCCAGTAAGCCGGGACAGGGGGCTTCACCCCTCCACTTT.

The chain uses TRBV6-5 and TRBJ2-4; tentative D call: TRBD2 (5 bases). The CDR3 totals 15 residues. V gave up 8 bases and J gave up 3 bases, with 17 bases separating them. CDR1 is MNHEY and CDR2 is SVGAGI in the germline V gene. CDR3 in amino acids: CASRGYDQGKNIQYF. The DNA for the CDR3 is TGTGCCAGCCGAGGGTACGACCAAGGCAAAAACATTCAGTACTTC.

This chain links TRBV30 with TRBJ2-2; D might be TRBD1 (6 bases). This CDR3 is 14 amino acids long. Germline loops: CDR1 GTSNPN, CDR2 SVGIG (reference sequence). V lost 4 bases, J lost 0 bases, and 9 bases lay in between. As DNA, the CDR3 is TGTGCCTGGAAACAGGGCCCGAACACCGGGGAGCTGTTTTTT. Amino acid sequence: CAWKQGPNTGELFF.